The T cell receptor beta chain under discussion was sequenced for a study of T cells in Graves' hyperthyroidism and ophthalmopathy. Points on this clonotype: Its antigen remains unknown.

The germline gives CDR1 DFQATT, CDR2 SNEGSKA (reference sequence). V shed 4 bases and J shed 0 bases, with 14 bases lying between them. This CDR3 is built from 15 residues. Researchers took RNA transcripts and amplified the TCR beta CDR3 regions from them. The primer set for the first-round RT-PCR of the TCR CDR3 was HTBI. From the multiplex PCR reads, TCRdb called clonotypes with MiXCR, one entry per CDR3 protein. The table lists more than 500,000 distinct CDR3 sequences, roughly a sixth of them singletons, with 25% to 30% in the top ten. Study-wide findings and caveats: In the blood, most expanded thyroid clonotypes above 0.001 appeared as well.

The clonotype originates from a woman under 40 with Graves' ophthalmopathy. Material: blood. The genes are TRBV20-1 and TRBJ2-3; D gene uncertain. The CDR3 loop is CSAIPPGRSTDTQYF. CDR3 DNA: TGCAGTGCTATTCCCCCCGGTCGGAGCACAGATACGCAGTATTTT.